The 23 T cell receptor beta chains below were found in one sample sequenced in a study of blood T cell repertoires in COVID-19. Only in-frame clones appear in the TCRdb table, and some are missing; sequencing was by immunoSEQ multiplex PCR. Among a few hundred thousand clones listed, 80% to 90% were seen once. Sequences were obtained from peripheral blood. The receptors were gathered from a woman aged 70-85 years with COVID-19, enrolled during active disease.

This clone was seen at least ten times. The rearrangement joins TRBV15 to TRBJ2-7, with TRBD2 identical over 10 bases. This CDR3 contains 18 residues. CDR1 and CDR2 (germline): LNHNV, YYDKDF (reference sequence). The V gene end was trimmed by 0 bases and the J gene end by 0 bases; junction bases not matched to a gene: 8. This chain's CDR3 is CATSRDDSGRLRSYEQYF. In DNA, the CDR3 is TGTGCCACCAGCAGAGATGATAGCGGGAGGCTTCGCTCCTACGAGCAGTACTTC.

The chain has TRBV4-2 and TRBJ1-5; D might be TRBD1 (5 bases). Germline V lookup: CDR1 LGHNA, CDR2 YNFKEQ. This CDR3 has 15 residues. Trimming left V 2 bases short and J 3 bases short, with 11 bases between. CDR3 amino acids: CASSQMTVPNQPQHF. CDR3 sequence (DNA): TGTGCCAGCAGCCAAATGACAGTTCCCAATCAGCCCCAGCATTTT.

Here the CDR3 DNA reads TGCGCCAGCAGCCCTCGACAGGGGGTGAACGGCTACACCTTC. Its translation: CASSPRQGVNGYTF. The J gene is TRBJ1-2, the V gene TRBV4-1, with 9 bases aligning to TRBD1. The germline V gene has CDR1 MGHRA and CDR2 YSYEKL. J lost 8 bases, V lost 4 bases, and 8 bases had no gene match. This CDR3 is 14 amino acids long.

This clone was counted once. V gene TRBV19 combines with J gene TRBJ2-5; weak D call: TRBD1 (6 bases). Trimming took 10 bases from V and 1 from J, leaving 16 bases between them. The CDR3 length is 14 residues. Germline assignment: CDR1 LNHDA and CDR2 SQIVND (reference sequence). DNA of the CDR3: TGTGCCACCCAACCGGGACATCCCCAAGAGACCCAGTACTTC. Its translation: CATQPGHPQETQYF.

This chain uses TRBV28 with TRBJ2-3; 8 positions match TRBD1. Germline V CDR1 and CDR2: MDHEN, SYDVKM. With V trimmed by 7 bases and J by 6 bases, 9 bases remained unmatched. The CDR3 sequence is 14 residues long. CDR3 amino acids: CASTLLQGADTQYF. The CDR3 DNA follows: TGTGCCAGCACCCTCCTTCAGGGGGCCGATACGCAGTATTTT.

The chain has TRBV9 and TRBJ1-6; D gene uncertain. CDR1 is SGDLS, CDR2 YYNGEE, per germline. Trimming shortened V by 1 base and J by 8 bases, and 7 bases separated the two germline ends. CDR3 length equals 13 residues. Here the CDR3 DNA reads TGTGCCAGCAGCGTATTAGAACATTCACCCCTCCACTTT. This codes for CASSVLEHSPLHF.

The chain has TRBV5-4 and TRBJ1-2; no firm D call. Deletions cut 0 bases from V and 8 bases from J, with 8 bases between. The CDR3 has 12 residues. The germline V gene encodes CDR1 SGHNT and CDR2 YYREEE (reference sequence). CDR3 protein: CASSLDRSGYTF. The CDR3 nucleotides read TGTGCCAGCAGCTTGGACAGATCGGGCTACACCTTC.

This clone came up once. The CDR3: CASSLAYSGRAGNEQFF. The CDR3 coding sequence is TGTGCCAGCAGTTTGGCCTATAGCGGGAGGGCCGGAAATGAGCAGTTCTTC. The chain employs TRBV27 and TRBJ2-1; 11 bases are shared with TRBD2. With 3 bases clipped from V and 7 bases from J, the junction kept 11 bases outside the gene matches. The V gene's germline CDR1 is MNHEY and CDR2 SMNVEV (reference sequence). This CDR3 has 17 amino acids.

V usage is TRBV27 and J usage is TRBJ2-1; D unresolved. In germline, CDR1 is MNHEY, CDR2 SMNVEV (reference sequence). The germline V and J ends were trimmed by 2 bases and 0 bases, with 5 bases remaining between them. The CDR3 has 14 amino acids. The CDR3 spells CASSLGSSYNEQFF. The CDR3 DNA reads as TGTGCCAGCAGTTTAGGCAGCTCCTACAATGAGCAGTTCTTC.

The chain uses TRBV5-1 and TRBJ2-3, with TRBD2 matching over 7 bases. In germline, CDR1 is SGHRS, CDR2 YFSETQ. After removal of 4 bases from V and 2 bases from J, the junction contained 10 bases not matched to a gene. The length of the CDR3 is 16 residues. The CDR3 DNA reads TGCGCCAGCAGCGGCCGGGGGGTCTCCCCCACAGATACGCAGTATTTT. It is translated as CASSGRGVSPTDTQYF.

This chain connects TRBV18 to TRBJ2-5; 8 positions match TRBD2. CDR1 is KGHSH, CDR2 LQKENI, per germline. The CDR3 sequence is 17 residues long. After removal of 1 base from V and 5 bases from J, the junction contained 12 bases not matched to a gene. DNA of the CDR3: TGTGCCAGCTCACCACTGAGTCCCGGGACTAGAGGGGAGACCCAGTACTTC. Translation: CASSPLSPGTRGETQYF.

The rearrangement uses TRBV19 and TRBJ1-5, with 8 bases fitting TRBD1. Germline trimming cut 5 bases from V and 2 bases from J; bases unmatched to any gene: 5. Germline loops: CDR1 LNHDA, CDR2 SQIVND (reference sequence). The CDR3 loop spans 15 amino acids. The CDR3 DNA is TGTGCCAGTAGTTCACTACAGGGGGGCAATCAGCCCCAGCATTTT. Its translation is CASSSLQGGNQPQHF.

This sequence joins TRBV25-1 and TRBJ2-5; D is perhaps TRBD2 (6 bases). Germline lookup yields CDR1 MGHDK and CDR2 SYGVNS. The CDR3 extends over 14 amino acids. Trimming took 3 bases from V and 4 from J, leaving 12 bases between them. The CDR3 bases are TGTGCCAGCAGTGATGGGGGGTATTCAGAGACCCAGTACTTC. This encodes CASSDGGYSETQYF.

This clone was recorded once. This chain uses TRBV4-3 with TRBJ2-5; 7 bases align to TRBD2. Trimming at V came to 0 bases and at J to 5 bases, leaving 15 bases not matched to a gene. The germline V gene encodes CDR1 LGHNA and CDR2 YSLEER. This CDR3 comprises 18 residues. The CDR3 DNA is TGCGCCAGCAGCCAAGATTCTATAGGGGAGGGTTTAAGGGAGACCCAGTACTTC. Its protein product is CASSQDSIGEGLRETQYF.

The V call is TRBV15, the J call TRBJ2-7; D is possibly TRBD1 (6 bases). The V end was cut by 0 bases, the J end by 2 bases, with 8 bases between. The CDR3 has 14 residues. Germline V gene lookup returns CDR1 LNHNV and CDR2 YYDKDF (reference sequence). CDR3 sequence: CATSREPGAYEQYF. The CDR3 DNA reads TGTGCCACCAGCAGAGAACCAGGGGCCTACGAGCAGTACTTC.

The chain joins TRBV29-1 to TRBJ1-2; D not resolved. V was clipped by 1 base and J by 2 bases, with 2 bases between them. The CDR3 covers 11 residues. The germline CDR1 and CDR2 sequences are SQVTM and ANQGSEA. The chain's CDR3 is CSVEANYGYTF. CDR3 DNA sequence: TGCAGCGTTGAAGCGAACTATGGCTACACCTTC.

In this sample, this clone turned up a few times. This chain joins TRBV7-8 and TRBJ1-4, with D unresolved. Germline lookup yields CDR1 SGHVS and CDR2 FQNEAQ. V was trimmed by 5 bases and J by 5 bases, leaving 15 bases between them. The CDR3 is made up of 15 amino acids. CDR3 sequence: CASSPTGGINEKLFF. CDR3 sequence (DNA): TGTGCCAGCAGCCCTACGGGAGGCATCAATGAAAAACTGTTTTTT.

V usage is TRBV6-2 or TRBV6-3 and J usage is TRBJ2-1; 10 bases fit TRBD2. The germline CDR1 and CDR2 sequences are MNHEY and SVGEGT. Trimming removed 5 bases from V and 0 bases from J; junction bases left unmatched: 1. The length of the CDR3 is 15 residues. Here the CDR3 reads CASSASGSSYNEQFF. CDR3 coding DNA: TGTGCCAGCAGTGCTAGCGGGAGCTCCTACAATGAGCAGTTCTTC.

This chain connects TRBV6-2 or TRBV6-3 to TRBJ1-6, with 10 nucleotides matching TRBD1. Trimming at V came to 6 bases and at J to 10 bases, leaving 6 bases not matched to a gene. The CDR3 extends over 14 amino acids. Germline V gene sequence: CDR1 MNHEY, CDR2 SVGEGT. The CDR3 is CASSDRGPLSPLHF. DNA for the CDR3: TGTGCCAGCAGCGACAGGGGGCCTCTATCACCCCTCCACTTT.

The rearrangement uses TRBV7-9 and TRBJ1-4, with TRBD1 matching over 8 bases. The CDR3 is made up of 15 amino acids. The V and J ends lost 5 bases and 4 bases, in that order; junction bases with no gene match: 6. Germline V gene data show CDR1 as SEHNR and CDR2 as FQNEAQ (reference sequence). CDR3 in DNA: TGTGCCAGCAGCCCCGGGACAGGCTATAATGAAAAACTGTTTTTT. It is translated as CASSPGTGYNEKLFF.

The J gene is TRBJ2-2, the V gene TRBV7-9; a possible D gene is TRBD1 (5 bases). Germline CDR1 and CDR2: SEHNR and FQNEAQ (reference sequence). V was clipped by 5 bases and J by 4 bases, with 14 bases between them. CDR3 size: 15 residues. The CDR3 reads CASSLGPEATGELFF. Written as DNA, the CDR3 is TGTGCCAGCAGCCTGGGGCCTGAAGCCACCGGGGAGCTGTTTTTT. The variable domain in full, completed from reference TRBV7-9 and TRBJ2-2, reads DTGVSQNPRHKITKRGQNVTFRCDPISEHNRLYWYRQTLGQGPEFLTYFQNEAQLEKSRLLSDRFSAERPKGSFSTLEIQRTEQGDSAMYLCASSLGPEATGELFFGEGSRLTVL.

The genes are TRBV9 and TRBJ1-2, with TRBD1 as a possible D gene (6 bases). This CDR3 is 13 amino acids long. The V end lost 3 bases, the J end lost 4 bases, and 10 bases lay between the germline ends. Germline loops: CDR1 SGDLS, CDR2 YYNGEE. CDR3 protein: CASSAQGFYGYTF. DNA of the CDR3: TGTGCCAGCAGCGCACAGGGATTCTATGGCTACACCTTC. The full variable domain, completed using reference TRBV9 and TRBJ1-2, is DSGVTQTPKHLITATGQRVTLRCSPRSGDLSVYWYQQSLDQGLQFLIQYYNGEERAKGNILERFSAQQFPDLHSELNLSSLELGDSALYFCASSAQGFYGYTFGSGTRLTVV.

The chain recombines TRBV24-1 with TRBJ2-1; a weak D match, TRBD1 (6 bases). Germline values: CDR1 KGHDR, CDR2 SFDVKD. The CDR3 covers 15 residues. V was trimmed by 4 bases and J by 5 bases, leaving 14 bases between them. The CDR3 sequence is CATSETGTLNNEQFF. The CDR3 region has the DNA TGTGCCACCAGTGAGACCGGGACACTTAACAATGAGCAGTTCTTC.